Shown below are 20 T cell receptor beta chains from a single sample sequenced in a study of T cells in Graves' hyperthyroidism and ophthalmopathy. Using RNA transcripts as the source, TCR beta CDR3 regions were amplified. The HTBI primer set served for first-round RT-PCR of the TCR CDR3. TCRdb used MiXCR to reprocess the multiplex PCR reads, holding one entry per CDR3 protein. This table holds a few hundred thousand distinct CDR3 sequences, about 18% found once. The sample taken for sequencing was blood. Source of these receptors: a man younger than 35 with Graves' ophthalmopathy.

This clonotype was counted many times. This CDR3 is CASSLAETGGRSAGPQHF. The CDR3 bases are TGTGCCAGCAGCTTAGCGGAGACAGGGGGTAGGAGTGCGGGGCCCCAGCATTTT. This sequence joins TRBV7-8 and TRBJ1-5, with 9 bases matching TRBD1. The CDR3 spans 18 residues. CDR1 and CDR2 from the germline V gene are SGHVS and FQNEAQ. Trimming at V came to 0 bases and at J to 9 bases, leaving 15 bases not matched to a gene.

This clonotype was observed many times. The chain is built from TRBV6-1 and TRBJ1-1, with a weak D call TRBD1 (6 bases). The CDR3 spans 16 residues. The V end lost 3 bases, the J end lost 3 bases, and 17 bases lay between the germline ends. The V gene's germline CDR1 is MNHNS and CDR2 SASEGT. In DNA, the CDR3 is TGTGCCAGCAGTGATTTGGGACACTCCGGGGACACTGAAGCTTTCTTT. It specifies CASSDLGHSGDTEAFF.

The gene calls are TRBV6-2 or TRBV6-3 and TRBJ2-1; D is ambiguous. V lost 0 bases to trimming and J lost 8 bases, with 11 bases between them. This CDR3 is 14 amino acids long. Germline V gene sequence: CDR1 MNHEY, CDR2 SVGEGT. The CDR3 coding sequence is TGTGCCAGCAGTTACTCGGCTCCTTCAGATGAGCAGTTCTTC. As protein: CASSYSAPSDEQFF.

This clonotype showed up many times. V usage is TRBV5-1 and J usage is TRBJ2-1; D uncertain. Per germline, CDR1 SGHRS and CDR2 YFSETQ. Trimming took 6 bases from V and 6 from J, leaving 13 bases between them. The CDR3 contains 13 residues. CDR3 amino acids: CASIPWVINEQFF. Written as DNA, the CDR3 is TGCGCCAGCATCCCGTGGGTGATCAATGAGCAGTTCTTC.

This clonotype was counted a few times. CDR3 bases: TGTGCCAGCAGCATATTTCCGACAGATACGCAGTATTTT. It is translated as CASSIFPTDTQYF. V and J are TRBV7-9 and TRBJ2-3; no clear D gene. V was cut by 5 bases and J by 3 bases, with 9 bases left in between. Germline assignment: CDR1 SEHNR and CDR2 FQNEAQ (reference sequence). The CDR3 sequence is 13 residues long.

This clonotype was detected ten times or more. This chain connects TRBV20-1 to TRBJ2-7; D perhaps matches TRBD1 (6 bases). Germline CDR1 and CDR2: DFQATT and SNEGSKA (reference sequence). Deletions cut 3 bases from V and 2 bases from J, with 14 bases between. The CDR3 consists of 14 residues. The CDR3 here is CSASSNRATYEQYF. The CDR3 region has the DNA TGCAGTGCTAGCAGCAACAGGGCTACCTACGAGCAGTACTTC.

This clonotype has at least ten counts. This chain joins TRBV7-8 and TRBJ2-3; 7 bases align to TRBD1. The V and J ends lost 4 bases and 4 bases, in that order; junction bases with no gene match: 2. The length of the CDR3 is 13 residues. In germline, CDR1 is SGHVS, CDR2 FQNEAQ. The chain's CDR3 is CASSSDRPDTQYF. In DNA form, the CDR3 reads TGTGCCAGCAGCTCGGACAGGCCAGATACGCAGTATTTT.

This chain connects TRBV5-1 to TRBJ2-6; D remains unclear. CDR3 length: 15 amino acids. The germline V and J ends were trimmed by 3 bases and 4 bases, with 11 bases remaining between them. Germline values: CDR1 SGHRS, CDR2 YFSETQ. In DNA, the CDR3 is TGCGCCAGCAGCTCGATACAACCGGGGGCCAACGTCCTGACTTTC. It yields the protein CASSSIQPGANVLTF.

At least ten counts were recorded for this clonotype. With a much larger clone just one base away, this may be a read error. The chain has TRBV12-3 or TRBV12-4 and TRBJ2-1; 8 nucleotides align to TRBD2. CDR3 length: 13 residues. Trimming removed 6 bases from V and 6 bases from J; junction bases left unmatched: 4. CDR3 bases: TGTGCCAGCAGCTTCACTAGCGGCAATGAGCAGTTCTTC. This encodes CASSFTSGNEQFF.

The sample holds a few counts of this clonotype. The V gene is TRBV19, the J gene TRBJ1-5; D gene ambiguous. V gave up 1 base and J gave up 1 base, with 14 bases separating them. Looked up from germline, CDR1 is LNHDA and CDR2 is SQIVND (reference sequence). This CDR3 spans 17 amino acids. CDR3 protein: CASSIAFSAASNQPQHF. The CDR3 coding sequence is TGTGCCAGTAGTATAGCGTTCTCAGCAGCGAGCAATCAGCCCCAGCATTTT.

The V and J genes are TRBV30 and TRBJ1-6, with 8 bases fitting TRBD1. The V gene's germline CDR1 is GTSNPN and CDR2 SVGIG (reference sequence). The CDR3 sequence is 15 residues long. The V segment lost 0 bases and the J segment 7 bases; nucleotides outside the gene matches: 5. The CDR3 is CAWSVGTGGNSPLHF. Written as DNA, the CDR3 is TGTGCCTGGAGTGTGGGGACAGGAGGGAATTCACCCCTCCACTTT.

This clonotype turned up a few times. This chain links TRBV12-3 or TRBV12-4 with TRBJ2-1, with D maybe TRBD1 (5 bases). Trimming removed 8 bases at V and 4 bases at J, with 18 bases between. CDR3 length: 15 amino acids. Written as DNA, the CDR3 is TGTGCCAGCGAGGAGAAGGGTCAGGGTTACAATGAGCAGTTCTTC. This gives the protein CASEEKGQGYNEQFF.

Many counts were recorded for this clonotype. V gene TRBV3-1 combines with J gene TRBJ2-7, with TRBD1 identical over 7 bases. Unmatched junction bases numbered 6, after V lost 4 bases and J lost 0 bases. The CDR3 length is 15 residues. Germline V CDR1 and CDR2: LGHDT, YNNKEL (reference sequence). CDR3 in amino acids: CASSRTGDGSYEQYF. The CDR3 DNA reads as TGTGCCAGCAGCCGAACAGGGGATGGCTCCTACGAGCAGTACTTC.

J is TRBJ1-3 and V is TRBV6-1, with D possibly TRBD1 on 5 matching bases. Germline V gene lookup returns CDR1 MNHNS and CDR2 SASEGT. V shed 10 bases and J shed 8 bases, with 12 bases lying between them. The CDR3 runs 11 residues. DNA for the CDR3: TGTGCCACACACAGGTTTGACACCATATATTTT. This encodes CATHRFDTIYF.

The chain links TRBV5-6 to TRBJ2-7; D remains unclear. The CDR3 runs 13 residues. V lost 5 bases and J lost 2, with 11 bases in between. Germline loops: CDR1 SGHDT, CDR2 YYEEEE. The chain's CDR3 is CASSTVGPYEQYF. CDR3 coding DNA: TGTGCCAGCAGTACGGTCGGGCCCTACGAGCAGTACTTC.

At least ten counts were recorded for this clonotype. The V gene is TRBV11-2, the J gene TRBJ2-5; 7 nucleotides match TRBD1. The length of the CDR3 is 17 residues. V lost 0 bases, J lost 5 bases, and 12 bases stayed unmatched. Germline CDR1 reads SGHAT; CDR2 reads FQNNGV. CDR3 in amino acids: CASSLDSSQGKFETQYF. The CDR3 nucleotides read TGTGCCAGCAGCTTAGATTCTTCACAGGGGAAATTCGAGACCCAGTACTTC.

Many counts were recorded for this clonotype. CDR3 bases: TGTGCCAGCAGTCCCATGGGGGGGGGCACTGAAGCTTTCTTT. Its protein product is CASSPMGGGTEAFF. The rearrangement links TRBV12-3 or TRBV12-4 to TRBJ1-1; D might be TRBD1 (5 bases). Trimming cost V 5 bases and J 4 bases, with 14 bases left between them. The CDR3 extends over 14 amino acids.

The chain has TRBV6-4 and TRBJ2-4, with TRBD2 identical over 10 bases. Trimming took 3 bases from V and 6 from J; bases not matched to a gene: 5. CDR1 and CDR2 from the germline V gene are MRHNA and SNTAGT. The CDR3 is made up of 15 amino acids. Written as DNA, the CDR3 is TGTGCCAGCAGTGAAAGCGGGGGGGCCGGAAACATTCAGTACTTC. This translates into CASSESGGAGNIQYF.

This clonotype was observed a handful of times. The chain has TRBV20-1 and TRBJ2-7, with D perhaps matching TRBD2 (6 bases). The V gene lost 3 bases and the J gene lost 3 bases, with 15 bases spanning the gap. The CDR3 has 14 amino acids. Germline values: CDR1 DFQATT, CDR2 SNEGSKA (reference sequence). The CDR3 spells CSASRGSGGYEQYF. CDR3 coding DNA: TGCAGTGCTAGTCGGGGTAGCGGAGGCTACGAGCAGTACTTC.

This clonotype was observed many times. At one boundary the junction diverges from the germline segment, which might be a read error. J is TRBJ1-1 and V is TRBV7-7; D uncertain. The CDR3 length is 16 residues. CDR1 and CDR2 from the germline V gene are SSHAT and FNYEAQ (reference sequence). The CDR3 reads CASSPLQDLVNTEAFF. CDR3 bases: TGTGCTAGCAGCCCCCTCCAGGACCTGGTGAACACTGAAGCTTTCTTT.